This T cell receptor (beta chain) was captured by sequencing in a study of T cells after yellow fever vaccination. As for the study in general: Fractions low in cell number were prepared with SMART-Seq v4 Ultra Low Input.

Template switching by 5'RACE produced TCR cDNA, adding a universal primer site and UMIs. TCRdb fed the 5' RACE reads into MiXCR, producing one record per CDR3 protein. The table includes 100,000 to 150,000 distinct CDR3 sequences, under 8% detected once. Germline CDR1 and CDR2: KGHSY and FQNENV. This CDR3 region has 14 residues. With 0 bases removed from V and 4 bases from J, the gap between germline ends came to 9 bases. Whole-study results and caveats: Just a small share of clonotypes turned up in the CD4 compartment as well as the CD8 compartment. Weaker overall was a secondary response that nonetheless peaked faster, on day 5 versus 15.

This clonotype was counted many times. Its matching antigen is unknown. The material was CD4+ T cells sorted from PBMCs, obtained 10 days after the first yellow fever vaccination. The rearrangement uses TRBV16 and TRBJ2-5; D is unresolved. The TCR originated in a man aged 18 to 35 who received the YFV17D yellow fever vaccine. CDR3: CASSQSLGGETQYF. Written as DNA, the CDR3 is TGTGCCAGCAGCCAATCCTTGGGCGGAGAGACCCAGTACTTC.